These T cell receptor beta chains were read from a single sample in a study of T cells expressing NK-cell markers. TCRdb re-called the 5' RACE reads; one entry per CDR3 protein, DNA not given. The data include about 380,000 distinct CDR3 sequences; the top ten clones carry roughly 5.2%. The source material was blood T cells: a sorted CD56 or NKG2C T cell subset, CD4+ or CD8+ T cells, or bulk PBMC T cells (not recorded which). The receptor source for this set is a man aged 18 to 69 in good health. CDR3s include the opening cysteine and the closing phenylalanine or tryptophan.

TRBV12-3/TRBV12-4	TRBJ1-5	CASSFWRQPQHF
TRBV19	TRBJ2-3	CASSFSWAGDTQYF
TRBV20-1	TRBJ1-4	CSARTADEKLFF
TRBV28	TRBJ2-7	CASSLEWVTYEQYF
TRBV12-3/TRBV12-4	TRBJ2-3	CASSPALAASTDTQYF
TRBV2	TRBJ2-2	CASSTWTGGNTGELFF
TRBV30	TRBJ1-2	CAWSLQGARGYTF
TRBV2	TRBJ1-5	CASSETGNGQPQHF
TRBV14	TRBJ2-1	CASSQLTSEQFF
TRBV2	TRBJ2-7	CASTGTETYEQYF
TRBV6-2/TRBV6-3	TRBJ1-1	CASRVQGAHTEAFF
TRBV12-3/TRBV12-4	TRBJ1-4	CASSLAGGTWREKLFF
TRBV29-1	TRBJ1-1	CSVGGETGVTEAFF
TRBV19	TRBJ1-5	CASSPLWQGSNQPQHF
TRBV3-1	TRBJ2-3	CASSQLGLRSTDTQYF
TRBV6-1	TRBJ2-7	CASNTREGALSSYEQYF
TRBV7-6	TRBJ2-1	CASSLPSYNEQFF
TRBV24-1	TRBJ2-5	CATSDPALRETQYF
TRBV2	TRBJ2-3	CASMKRLTDTQYF
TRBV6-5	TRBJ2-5	CASSLSGGRSETQYF
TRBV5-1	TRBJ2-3	CASSLALLAGAQSPDTQYF
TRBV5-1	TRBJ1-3	CASSWATDSGNTIYF
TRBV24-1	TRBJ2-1	CATSDPGLAGGYEQFF
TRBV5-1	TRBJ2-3	CASSTGLAGGPGLDTQYF
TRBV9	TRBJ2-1	CASSVGSTSGGANEQFF
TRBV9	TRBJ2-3	CASARSGDTQYF
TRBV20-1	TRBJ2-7	CSASLSSGVLDSYEQYF
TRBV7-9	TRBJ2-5	CASSYTSAETQYF
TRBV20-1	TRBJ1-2	CSATPGGTYGYTF
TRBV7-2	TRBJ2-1	CASSPPAGRGPRDEQFF
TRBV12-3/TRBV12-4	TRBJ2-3	CASSLRGGWDTDTQYF
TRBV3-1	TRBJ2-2	CASSFTSGGSTGELFF
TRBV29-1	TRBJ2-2	CSVRGKGVAGELFF
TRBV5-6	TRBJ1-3	CASSTREISGNTIYF
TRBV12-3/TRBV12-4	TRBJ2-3	CASSLMGQSTDTQYF
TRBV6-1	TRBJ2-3	CASRTQLEDTQYF
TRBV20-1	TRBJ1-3	CSATDTVKSGNTIYF
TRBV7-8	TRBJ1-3	CASQTGSWAGNTIYF
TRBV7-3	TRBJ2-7	CASSQGGGLGYEQYF
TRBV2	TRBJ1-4	CASSEGTAGEKLFF
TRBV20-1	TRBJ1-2	CSARGTWIDGYTF
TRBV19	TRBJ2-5	CASSMLSSGTQYF
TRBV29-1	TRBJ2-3	CSVRGQGPSTDTQYF
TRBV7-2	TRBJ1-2	CASSSLPGARDGYTF
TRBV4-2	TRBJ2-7	CASSQPPTYEQYF
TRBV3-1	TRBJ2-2	CASSQERGLPYTGELFF
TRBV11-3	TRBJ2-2	CASSPPLGTGSGELFF
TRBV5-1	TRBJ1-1	CASSLARRQGARDTEAFF
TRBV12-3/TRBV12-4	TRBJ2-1	CASRGGGLSLNEQFF
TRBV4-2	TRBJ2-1	CASSRRQGGSLFSYNEQFF
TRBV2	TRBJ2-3	CASSEAWGRALTDTQYF
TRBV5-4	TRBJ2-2	CASNEMGQNTGELFF
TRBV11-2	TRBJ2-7	CASSPISRGGTYEQYF
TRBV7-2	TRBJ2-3	CASSQARADTQYF
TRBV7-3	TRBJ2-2	CASRAGHVRTGELFF
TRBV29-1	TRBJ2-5	CSVVAGKLQETQYF
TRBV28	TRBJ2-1	CASSLLRAGAKGLYNEQFF
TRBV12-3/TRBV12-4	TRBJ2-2	CASSFYRGSTGELFF
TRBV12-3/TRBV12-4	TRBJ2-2	CASKQQSSAGELFF
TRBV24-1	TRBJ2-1	CATSEASGGHNEQFF